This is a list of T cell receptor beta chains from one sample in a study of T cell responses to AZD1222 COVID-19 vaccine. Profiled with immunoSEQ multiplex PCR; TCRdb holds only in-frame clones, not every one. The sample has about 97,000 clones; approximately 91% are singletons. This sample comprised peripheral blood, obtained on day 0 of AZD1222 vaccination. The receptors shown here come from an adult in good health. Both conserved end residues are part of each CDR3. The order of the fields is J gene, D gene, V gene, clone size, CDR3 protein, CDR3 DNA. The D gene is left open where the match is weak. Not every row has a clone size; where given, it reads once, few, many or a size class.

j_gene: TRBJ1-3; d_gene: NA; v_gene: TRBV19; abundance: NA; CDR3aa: CASTLGPGNTIYF; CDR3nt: TGTGCCAGTACCTTGGGACCTGGAAACACCATATATTTT
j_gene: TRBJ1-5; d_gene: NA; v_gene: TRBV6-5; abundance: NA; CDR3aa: CASSYGRDTSNQPQHF; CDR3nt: TGTGCCAGCAGTTACGGCCGGGACACCAGCAATCAGCCCCAGCATTTT
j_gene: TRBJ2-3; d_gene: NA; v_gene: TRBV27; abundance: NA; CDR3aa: CASSLGGSGSDTQYF; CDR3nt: TGTGCCAGCAGTTTAGGAGGATCGGGGTCAGATACGCAGTATTTT
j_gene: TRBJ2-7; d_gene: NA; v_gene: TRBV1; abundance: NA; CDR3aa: CTSSARQDYPAAEQYF; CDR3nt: TGCACCAGCAGCGCCAGGCAGGACTACCCCGCGGCCGAGCAGTACTTC
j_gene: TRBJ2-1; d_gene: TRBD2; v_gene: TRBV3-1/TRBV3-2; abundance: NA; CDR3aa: CASSPRGAGDYNEQFF; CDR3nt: TGTGCCAGCAGCCCCCGGGGAGCGGGGGATTACAATGAGCAGTTCTTC
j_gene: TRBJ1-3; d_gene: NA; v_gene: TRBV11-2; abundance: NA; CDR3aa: CASSSNREAGNTIYF; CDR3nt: TGTGCCAGCAGCTCAAACCGGGAAGCAGGAAACACCATATATTTT
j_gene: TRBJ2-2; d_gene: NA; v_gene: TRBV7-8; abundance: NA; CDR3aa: CASSLSRQVNTGELFF; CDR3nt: TGTGCCAGCAGCTTAAGTCGGCAGGTGAACACCGGGGAGCTGTTTTTT
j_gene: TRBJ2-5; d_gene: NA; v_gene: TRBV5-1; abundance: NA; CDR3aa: CASSPQGGKETQYF; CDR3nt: TGCGCCAGCAGCCCCCAAGGGGGAAAAGAGACCCAGTACTTC
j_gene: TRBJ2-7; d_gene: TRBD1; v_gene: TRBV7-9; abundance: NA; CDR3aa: CGPTVDRAIYEQYF; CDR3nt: TGTGGCCCCACCGTGGACAGGGCCATATACGAGCAGTACTTC
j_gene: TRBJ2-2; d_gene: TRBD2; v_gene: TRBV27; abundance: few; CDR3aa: CASRDLAGVNGELFF; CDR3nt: TGTGCCAGCAGGGATTTAGCGGGAGTGAACGGGGAGCTGTTTTTT
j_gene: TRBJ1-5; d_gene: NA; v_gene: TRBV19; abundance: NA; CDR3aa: CASTGNALSNQPQHF; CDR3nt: TGTGCCAGCACAGGGAACGCTCTTAGCAATCAGCCCCAGCATTTT
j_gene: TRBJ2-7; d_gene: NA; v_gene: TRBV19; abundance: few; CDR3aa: CASSETDYQYEQYF; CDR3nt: TGTGCCAGTAGTGAAACAGATTACCAATACGAGCAGTACTTC
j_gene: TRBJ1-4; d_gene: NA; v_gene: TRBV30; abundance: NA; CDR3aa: CAWSVGTREKLFF; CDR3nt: TGTGCCTGGAGTGTGGGGACAAGGGAAAAACTGTTTTTT
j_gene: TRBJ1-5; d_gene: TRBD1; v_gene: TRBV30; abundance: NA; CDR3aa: CAWSPPTGANQPQHF; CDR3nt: TGTGCCTGGAGCCCCCCGACAGGGGCTAATCAGCCCCAGCATTTT
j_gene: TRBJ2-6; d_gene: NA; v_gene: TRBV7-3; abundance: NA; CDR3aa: CASSSRVSGLGANVLTF; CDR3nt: TGTGCCAGCTCCTCAAGGGTTAGTGGCCTCGGGGCCAACGTCCTGACTTTC
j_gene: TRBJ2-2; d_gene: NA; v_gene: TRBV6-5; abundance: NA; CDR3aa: CASSRGFTGELFF; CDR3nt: TGTGCCAGCAGTCGGGGGTTCACCGGGGAGCTGTTTTTT
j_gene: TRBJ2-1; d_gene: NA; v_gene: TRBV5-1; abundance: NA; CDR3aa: CASSLRSSSLLTMRDYNEQFF; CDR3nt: TGCGCCAGCAGCTTAAGAAGCTCCTCGCTCCTAACAATGAGAGACTACAATGAGCAGTTCTTC
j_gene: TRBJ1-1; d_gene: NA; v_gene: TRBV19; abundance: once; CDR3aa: CASSRSGKNTEAFF; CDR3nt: TGTGCCAGTAGTCGTTCGGGAAAGAACACTGAAGCTTTCTTT
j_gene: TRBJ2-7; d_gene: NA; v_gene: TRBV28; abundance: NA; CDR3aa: CASISPSISYEQYF; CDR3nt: TGTGCCAGCATCTCGCCCAGCATCTCCTACGAGCAGTACTTC
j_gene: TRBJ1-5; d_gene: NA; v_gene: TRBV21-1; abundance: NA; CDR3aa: CASSSSGQGDRSNQPQHF; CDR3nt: TGTGCCAGCAGCAGCTCGGGACAGGGGGATCGGAGCAATCAGCCCCAGCATTTT
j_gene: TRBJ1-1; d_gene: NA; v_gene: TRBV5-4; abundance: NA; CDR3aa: CASSLGGRVSLNTEAFF; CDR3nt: TGTGCCAGCAGCTTGGGGGGCAGGGTCTCTTTGAACACTGAAGCTTTCTTT
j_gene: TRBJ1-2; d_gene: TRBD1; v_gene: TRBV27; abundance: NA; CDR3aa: CASSRRGSYGYTF; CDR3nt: TGTGCCAGCAGCCGCAGGGGGAGCTATGGCTACACCTTC
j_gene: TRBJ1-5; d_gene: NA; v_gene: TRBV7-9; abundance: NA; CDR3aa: CASSFDGDNQPQHF; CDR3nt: TGTGCCAGCAGTTTTGACGGAGACAATCAGCCCCAGCATTTT
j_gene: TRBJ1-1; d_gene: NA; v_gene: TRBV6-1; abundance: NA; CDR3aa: CASSQAGREAFF; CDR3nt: TGTGCCAGCAGTCAAGCAGGGCGCGAAGCTTTCTTT
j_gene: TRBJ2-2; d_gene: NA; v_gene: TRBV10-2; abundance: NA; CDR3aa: CASSPGEDTGELFF; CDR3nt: TGCGCCAGCAGTCCAGGGGAGGACACCGGGGAGCTGTTTTTT
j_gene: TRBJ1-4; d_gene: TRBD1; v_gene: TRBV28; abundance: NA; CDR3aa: CASSPQGAEEKLFF; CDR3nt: TGTGCCAGCAGCCCACAGGGGGCGGAGGAAAAACTGTTTTTT
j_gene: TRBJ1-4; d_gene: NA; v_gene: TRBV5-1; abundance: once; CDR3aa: CASSLGGRGGEKLFF; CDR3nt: TGCGCCAGCAGCTTGGGGGGCAGGGGCGGTGAAAAACTGTTTTTT
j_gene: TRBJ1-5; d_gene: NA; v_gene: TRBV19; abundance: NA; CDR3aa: CASSIGQGGRPQHF; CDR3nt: TGTGCCAGTAGTATAGGGCAGGGTGGTAGGCCCCAGCATTTT
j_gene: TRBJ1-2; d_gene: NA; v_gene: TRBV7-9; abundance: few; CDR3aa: CASSSPPGNYGYTF; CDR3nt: TGTGCCAGCAGCTCACCCCCCGGGAACTATGGCTACACCTTC
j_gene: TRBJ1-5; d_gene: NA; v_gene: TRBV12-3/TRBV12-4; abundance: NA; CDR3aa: CASTQGYRPQHF; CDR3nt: TGTGCCAGCACCCAGGGATATCGGCCCCAGCATTTT
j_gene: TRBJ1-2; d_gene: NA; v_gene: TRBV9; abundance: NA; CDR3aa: CASSVGKGEYGYTF; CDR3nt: TGTGCCAGCAGCGTAGGGAAGGGTGAATATGGCTACACCTTC
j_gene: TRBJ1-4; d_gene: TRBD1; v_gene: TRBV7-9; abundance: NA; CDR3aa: CASSPTGQGNEKLFF; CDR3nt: TGTGCCAGCAGCCCTACGGGACAGGGAAATGAAAAACTGTTTTTT
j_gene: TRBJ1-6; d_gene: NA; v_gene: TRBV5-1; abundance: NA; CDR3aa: CASQGHDNSPLHF; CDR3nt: TGCGCCAGCCAGGGACACGATAATTCACCCCTCCACTTT
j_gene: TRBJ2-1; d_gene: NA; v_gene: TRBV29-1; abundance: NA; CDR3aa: CSACGYTYNEQFF; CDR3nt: TGCAGCGCATGTGGGTATACCTACAATGAGCAGTTCTTC
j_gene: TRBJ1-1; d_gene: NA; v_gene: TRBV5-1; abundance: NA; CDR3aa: CASSLGQDTEAFF; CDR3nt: TGCGCCAGCAGCTTGGGGCAGGACACTGAAGCTTTCTTT
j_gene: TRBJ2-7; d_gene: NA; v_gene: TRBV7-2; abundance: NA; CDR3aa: CASSLGEGQGVGKYF; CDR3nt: TGTGCCAGCAGCCTAGGGGAGGGACAAGGGGTCGGAAAATACTTC
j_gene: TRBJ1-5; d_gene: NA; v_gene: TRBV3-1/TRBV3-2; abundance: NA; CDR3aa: CASSQEMGLGQPQHF; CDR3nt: TGTGCCAGCAGCCAAGAGATGGGCTTAGGTCAGCCCCAGCATTTT
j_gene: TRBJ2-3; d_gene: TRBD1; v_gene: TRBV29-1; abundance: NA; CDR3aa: CSADRGRDTQYF; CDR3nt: TGCAGCGCTGACAGGGGGCGAGATACGCAGTATTTT
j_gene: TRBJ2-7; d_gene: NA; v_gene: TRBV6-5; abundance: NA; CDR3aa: CASSYSAGSLSYEQYF; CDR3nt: TGTGCCAGCAGTTACTCGGCGGGTTCTTTGTCCTACGAGCAGTACTTC
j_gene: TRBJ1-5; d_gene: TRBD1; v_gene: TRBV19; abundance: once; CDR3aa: CASSHTGTGGNQPQHF; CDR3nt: TGTGCCAGCTCCCATACCGGGACAGGGGGCAATCAGCCCCAGCATTTT
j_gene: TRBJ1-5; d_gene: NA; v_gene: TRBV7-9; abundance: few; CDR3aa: CASSLAGGKNQPQHF; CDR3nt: TGTGCCAGCAGCTTAGCGGGGGGAAAAAATCAGCCCCAGCATTTT
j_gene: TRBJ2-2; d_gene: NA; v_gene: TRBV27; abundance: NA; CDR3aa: CASSNTGELFF; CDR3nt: TGTGCCAGCAGTAACACCGGGGAGCTGTTTTTT
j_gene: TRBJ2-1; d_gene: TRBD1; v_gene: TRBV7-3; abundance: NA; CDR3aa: CASSEFPAGTAYNEQFF; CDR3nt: TGTGCCAGCAGCGAATTCCCCGCCGGGACAGCCTACAATGAGCAGTTCTTC
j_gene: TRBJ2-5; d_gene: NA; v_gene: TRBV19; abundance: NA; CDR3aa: CASSIAQRETQYF; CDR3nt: TGTGCCAGTAGTATAGCCCAGAGAGAGACCCAGTACTTC
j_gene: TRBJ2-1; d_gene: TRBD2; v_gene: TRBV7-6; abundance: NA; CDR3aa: CASSYGTSGGAGRNEQFF; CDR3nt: TGTGCCAGCAGCTATGGGACTAGCGGGGGGGCTGGGAGAAATGAGCAGTTCTTC
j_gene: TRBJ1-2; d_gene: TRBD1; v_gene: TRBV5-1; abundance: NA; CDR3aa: CASSLRTGGVNGYTF; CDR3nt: TGCGCCAGCAGCCTACGGACAGGGGGTGTAAATGGCTACACCTTC
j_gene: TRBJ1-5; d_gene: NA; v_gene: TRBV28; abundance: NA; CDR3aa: CASSLSSSNQPQHF; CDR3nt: TGTGCCAGCAGTTTGAGTTCTAGCAATCAGCCCCAGCATTTT
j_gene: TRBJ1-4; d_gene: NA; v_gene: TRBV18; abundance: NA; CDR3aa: CASSRDQNEKLFF; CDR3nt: TGTGCCAGCTCACGAGATCAGAATGAAAAACTGTTTTTT
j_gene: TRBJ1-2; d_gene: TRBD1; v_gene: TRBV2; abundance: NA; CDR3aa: CASSYGQGGYGYTF; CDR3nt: TGTGCCAGCAGTTACGGACAGGGGGGCTATGGCTACACCTTC
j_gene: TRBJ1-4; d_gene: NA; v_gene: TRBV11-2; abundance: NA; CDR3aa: CASSLRAQAATNEKLFF; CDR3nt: TGTGCCAGCAGCTTAAGAGCACAGGCTGCAACTAATGAAAAACTGTTTTTT
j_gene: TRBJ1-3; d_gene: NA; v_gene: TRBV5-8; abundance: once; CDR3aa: CASSPGLPGNTIYF; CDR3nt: TGTGCCAGCAGCCCCGGACTACCAGGAAACACCATATATTTT
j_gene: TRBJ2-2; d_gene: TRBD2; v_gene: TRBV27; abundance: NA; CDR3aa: CASITTGGAAGELFF; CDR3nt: TGTGCCAGCATTACCACGGGAGGGGCTGCCGGGGAGCTGTTTTTT
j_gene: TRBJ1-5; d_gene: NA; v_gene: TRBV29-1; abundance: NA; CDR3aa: CSVEGNGNQPQHF; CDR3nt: TGCAGCGTTGAAGGGAACGGGAATCAGCCCCAGCATTTT
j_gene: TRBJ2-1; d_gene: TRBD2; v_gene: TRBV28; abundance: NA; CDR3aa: CASSVLAGGVEQFF; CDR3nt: TGTGCCAGCAGTGTACTAGCGGGAGGAGTTGAGCAGTTCTTC
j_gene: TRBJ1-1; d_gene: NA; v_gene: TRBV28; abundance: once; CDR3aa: CATGGPPNTEAFF; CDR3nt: TGTGCCACTGGGGGACCCCCGAACACTGAAGCTTTCTTT
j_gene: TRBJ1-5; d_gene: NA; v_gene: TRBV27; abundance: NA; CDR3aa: CASRTPGGNQPQHF; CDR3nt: TGTGCCAGCAGGACCCCAGGGGGCAATCAGCCCCAGCATTTT
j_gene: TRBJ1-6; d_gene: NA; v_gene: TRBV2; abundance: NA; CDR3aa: CASKRTVWSPLHF; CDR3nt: TGTGCCAGCAAACGGACAGTTTGGTCACCCCTCCACTTT